Each of the 19 T cell receptor beta chains below was sequenced from the same sample in a study of T cell repertoires in cytomegalovirus infection. From the reads, TCRdb called clonotypes with MiXCR, one entry per CDR3 protein. The data contain around 530,000 distinct CDR3 sequences, about 26% of them seen just once; the ten biggest clones take up less than 15%. The material sequenced was PBMCs. The source is a human donor in good health (CMV status not recorded). Some clones in this sample may be carry-over from other donors' samples.

The count of this clonotype is one. The chain combines TRBV28 with TRBJ2-2; D possibly corresponds to TRBD1 (6 bases). The CDR3 is 13 amino acids. Germline lookup yields CDR1 MDHEN and CDR2 SYDVKM. The ends were cut back, 6 bases at V and 6 bases at J, with 11 bases in the middle. CDR3 region: CASSHRVSGELFF. The CDR3 DNA reads TGTGCCAGCAGCCACAGGGTTTCCGGGGAGCTGTTTTTT.

This clonotype was counted once. The chain's CDR3 is CATSDGLAAGGTDTQYF. The CDR3 DNA reads TGTGCCACCAGTGATGGACTAGCGGCGGGAGGCACAGATACGCAGTATTTT. The rearrangement uses TRBV24-1 and TRBJ2-3, with 10 bases lining up with TRBD2. Germline values: CDR1 KGHDR, CDR2 SFDVKD. The CDR3 sequence is 17 residues long. V lost 3 bases and J lost 1; bases outside the gene matches: 6.

V is TRBV20-1 and J is TRBJ1-6, with D perhaps matching TRBD1 (5 bases). Trimming left V 0 bases short and J 0 bases short, with 12 bases between. CDR3 length equals 17 residues. Looked up from germline, CDR1 is DFQATT and CDR2 is SNEGSKA (reference sequence). DNA for the CDR3: TGCAGTGCTAGAGATCTTAGGGGCAGCTCCTATAATTCACCCCTCCACTTT. This gives the protein CSARDLRGSSYNSPLHF.

The gene calls are TRBV6-6 and TRBJ2-4; 7 nucleotides line up with TRBD1. Trimming took 2 bases from V and 3 from J; bases not matched to a gene: 7. Per the germline V gene, CDR1 is MNHNY and CDR2 is SVGAGI (reference sequence). CDR3 length: 16 residues. CDR3 sequence reads: CASSYQRQGIKNIQYF. CDR3 bases: TGTGCCAGCAGTTACCAAAGACAGGGAATCAAAAACATTCAGTACTTC.

The V call is TRBV12-3 or TRBV12-4, the J call TRBJ1-1; D gene unclear. This CDR3 comprises 15 residues. The germline V and J ends were trimmed by 4 bases and 0 bases, with 12 bases remaining between them. The CDR3 spells CASSWMGLLNTEAFF. In DNA form, the CDR3 reads TGTGCCAGCAGTTGGATGGGATTGTTGAACACTGAAGCTTTCTTT.

The chain employs TRBV28 and TRBJ2-4; a possible D gene is TRBD1 (7 bases). Deletions cut 2 bases from V and 9 bases from J, with 20 bases between. Looked up from germline, CDR1 is MDHEN and CDR2 is SYDVKM. The CDR3 sequence is 16 residues long. CDR3 amino acids: CASSLRQGGPGFIQYF. The CDR3 DNA reads TGTGCCAGCAGTTTAAGGCAGGGGGGCCCGGGCTTCATTCAGTACTTC.

The rearrangement links TRBV5-8 to TRBJ2-2; perhaps TRBD2 as D (6 bases). CDR3 length: 16 amino acids. V was shortened by 5 bases and J by 1 base, with 15 bases between the two germline ends. CDR1 is SGHTS and CDR2 is YDEGEE in the germline V gene. CDR3 amino acids: CASRLYRGLNTGELFF. CDR3 DNA sequence: TGTGCCAGCAGACTATACCGGGGACTGAACACCGGGGAGCTGTTTTTT.

The chain uses TRBV12-5 and TRBJ1-1; possible D gene TRBD1, 5 bases. V was pared by 0 bases and J by 3 bases, with 11 bases between. Per the germline V gene, CDR1 is LGHNT and CDR2 is FRNRAP. The CDR3 consists of 15 residues. The CDR3 bases are TGTGCTAGTGGTTTGGTTGTGGGGGGAGACACTGAAGCTTTCTTT. It is translated as CASGLVVGGDTEAFF.

The rearrangement uses TRBV18 and TRBJ2-5; 9 bases map to TRBD1. V dropped 4 bases and J dropped 2; count of bases not matched to a gene: 5. This CDR3 region has 15 residues. Germline lookup yields CDR1 KGHSH and CDR2 LQKENI. CDR3 sequence reads: CASSRGTGFQETQYF. Written as DNA, the CDR3 is TGTGCCAGCTCACGAGGGACAGGGTTTCAAGAGACCCAGTACTTC. Complete variable domain (other parts from reference TRBV18 and TRBJ2-5): NAGVMQNPRHLVRRRGQEARLRCSPMKGHSHVYWYRQLPEEGLKFMVYLQKENIIDESGMPKERFSAEFPKEGPSILRIQQVVRGDSAAYFCASSRGTGFQETQYFGPGTRLLVL.

The chain couples TRBV12-3 or TRBV12-4 to TRBJ2-2; D is unresolved. This CDR3 contains 13 residues. The ends were cut back, 6 bases at V and 5 bases at J, with 10 bases in the middle. The CDR3 here is CASSSSRTGELFF. The CDR3 region has the DNA TGTGCCAGCAGCTCAAGCCGTACCGGGGAGCTGTTTTTT.

This clonotype has only a few counts. V and J are TRBV29-1 and TRBJ2-2; 8 bases agree with TRBD1. Per germline, CDR1 SQVTM and CDR2 ANQGSEA. CDR3 length: 15 residues. The junction had 9 bases not matched to a gene; V was cut back by 4 bases and J by 5 bases. The CDR3 spells CSVVGGQGKTGELFF. In DNA form, the CDR3 reads TGCAGCGTTGTGGGAGGACAGGGCAAAACCGGGGAGCTGTTTTTT.

The chain uses TRBV29-1 and TRBJ1-4; perhaps TRBD1 as D (6 bases). The CDR3 sequence is 11 residues long. Trimming took off 5 bases at V and 8 bases at J, with 9 bases between the two ends. Per germline, CDR1 SQVTM and CDR2 ANQGSEA. As DNA, the CDR3 is TGCAGCGTTCACAGGGAAGAAAAACTGTTTTTT. The encoded protein is CSVHREEKLFF.

The rearrangement joins TRBV27 to TRBJ2-2; no clear D gene. This CDR3 has 13 amino acids. Germline V gene sequence: CDR1 MNHEY, CDR2 SMNVEV (reference sequence). Trimming took off 0 bases at V and 16 bases at J, with 15 bases between the two ends. CDR3 DNA: TGTGCCAGCAGTTTATCGAGGAGTGGGGTCAGGTTTTTT. It codes for CASSLSRSGVRFF.

This clonotype was detected only once. The chain has TRBV27 and TRBJ1-1; the D gene is possibly TRBD1 (5 bases). The germline V gene encodes CDR1 MNHEY and CDR2 SMNVEV (reference sequence). V gave up 6 bases and J gave up 1 base, with 12 bases separating them. The CDR3 spans 14 residues. Here the CDR3 reads CASSATGGNTEAFF. The CDR3 DNA reads as TGTGCCAGCAGCGCCACAGGAGGGAACACTGAAGCTTTCTTT.

This clonotype appeared many times. The rearrangement joins TRBV7-9 to TRBJ2-3; 7 nucleotides match TRBD1. After removal of 4 bases from V and 4 bases from J, the junction contained 11 bases not matched to a gene. CDR1 is SEHNR and CDR2 is FQNEAQ in the germline V gene (reference sequence). This CDR3 spans 16 amino acids. CDR3 amino acids: CASSSRQGRVADTQYF. Written as DNA, the CDR3 is TGTGCCAGCAGCTCCCGACAGGGCCGAGTGGCAGATACGCAGTATTTT.

This clonotype has just a few counts. The chain joins TRBV7-9 to TRBJ1-1; a weak D match, TRBD1 (6 bases). Trimming pared 4 bases from V and 1 base from J, leaving 10 bases between. There are 14 residues in the CDR3. Germline loops: CDR1 SEHNR, CDR2 FQNEAQ (reference sequence). The CDR3: CASSSGGSNTEAFF. CDR3 coding DNA: TGTGCCAGCAGCTCCGGGGGCTCGAACACTGAAGCTTTCTTT.

V and J are TRBV7-3 and TRBJ2-1, with a tentative D call TRBD2 (7 bases). This CDR3 has 15 amino acids. From germline, CDR1 is SGHTA and CDR2 FQGTGA. Between the trimmed V and J ends, which lost 5 bases and 8 bases, there was a span of 19 bases. The CDR3 protein is CASSGDARGGHEQFF. CDR3 coding DNA: TGTGCCAGCAGCGGGGATGCGAGGGGGGGTCATGAGCAGTTCTTC.

V is TRBV12-3 or TRBV12-4 and J is TRBJ2-1; 7 positions match TRBD1. The CDR3 spans 13 residues. J gave up 12 bases and V 2 bases, and 7 bases lay outside the gene matches. CDR3 region: CASSLKEAGGQFF. DNA for the CDR3: TGTGCCAGCAGTTTAAAGGAGGCAGGGGGGCAGTTCTTC.

The sample holds a few counts of this clonotype. This rearrangement joins TRBV2 to TRBJ2-1; 12 bases fit TRBD2. The trim removed 3 bases at V and 6 bases at J, leaving 3 bases unmatched. The CDR3 length is 15 residues. CDR1 and CDR2 from the germline V gene are SNHLY and FYNNEI. CDR3 residues: CASSEGTSGFNEQFF. In nucleotides, the CDR3 is TGTGCCAGCAGTGAGGGGACTAGCGGGTTCAATGAGCAGTTCTTC.